The 28 T cell receptor beta chains in this list originate from one sample, sequenced in a study of shared clonotypes between healthy human individuals. This table comes from immunoSEQ multiplex PCR, and its TCRdb copy is limited to in-frame clones, with some not included. Of over a million clones listed, about 96% were seen once; the top ten hold roughly 1.2%. Source material: naive CD4+ T cells sorted from blood. The sample's subset: CD45RA+ positively selected. The receptors come from a man aged 25 to 40 in good health.

The chain has TRBV7-8 and TRBJ2-3; D is undetermined. Germline V gene sequence: CDR1 SGHVS, CDR2 FQNEAQ. V shed 4 bases and J shed 1 base, with 15 bases lying between them. The CDR3 is made up of 16 amino acids. CDR3 loop: CASSSVVTSRTDTQYF. The CDR3 nucleotides read TGTGCCAGCAGCTCCGTAGTTACAAGTCGCACAGATACGCAGTATTTT.

The chain couples TRBV10-1 to TRBJ2-7; D possibly corresponds to TRBD1 (6 bases). The V end lost 3 bases, the J end lost 7 bases, and 19 bases lay between the germline ends. The germline CDR1 and CDR2 sequences are WNHNN and SYGVQD (reference sequence). There are 15 residues in the CDR3. CDR3 region: CASSDSGQPWGEQYF. The CDR3 DNA is TGCGCCAGCAGTGACTCCGGACAGCCCTGGGGAGAGCAGTACTTC.

Notes on this clone: The same CDR3 is also encoded by other DNA sequences in this sample. This chain connects TRBV28 to TRBJ2-3, with TRBD2 identical over 8 bases. This CDR3 has 15 amino acids. Germline values: CDR1 MDHEN, CDR2 SYDVKM. Trimming took 5 bases from V and 3 from J; bases not matched to a gene: 7. The CDR3 DNA reads as TGTGCCAGCAGTCCGAGCGGGAGCGGGACAGATACGCAGTATTTT. It encodes CASSPSGSGTDTQYF.

This clone has just one count. The genes are TRBV5-1 and TRBJ1-4; TRBD1 matches 10 bases. The CDR3 covers 16 residues. The V segment lost 0 bases and the J segment 7 bases; nucleotides outside the gene matches: 6. The germline gives CDR1 SGHRS, CDR2 YFSETQ. The CDR3 DNA reads TGCGCCAGCAGCTTGGCCGGGGACAGGGGAGGTGAAAAACTGTTTTTT. Translated: CASSLAGDRGGEKLFF.

This chain joins TRBV7-9 and TRBJ2-5, with TRBD1 identical over 8 bases. Germline values: CDR1 SEHNR, CDR2 FQNEAQ (reference sequence). There are 15 residues in the CDR3. Unmatched junction bases numbered 10, after V lost 5 bases and J lost 5 bases. This CDR3 reads CASSPWTGTTETQYF. The CDR3, as DNA: TGTGCCAGCAGCCCCTGGACAGGGACGACGGAGACCCAGTACTTC.

The V gene is TRBV7-2, the J gene TRBJ2-1; 7 bases fit TRBD1. This CDR3 is 15 amino acids long. From germline, CDR1 is SGHTA and CDR2 FQGNSA. With 1 base clipped from V and 4 bases from J, the junction kept 4 bases outside the gene matches. DNA for the CDR3: TGTGCCAGCAGCTTAGGGACAGGAGTGTACAATGAGCAGTTCTTC. Its translation is CASSLGTGVYNEQFF.

The chain links TRBV6-1 to TRBJ1-3; D gene ambiguous. CDR1 is MNHNS, CDR2 SASEGT, per germline. The CDR3 has 17 residues. V was pared by 0 bases and J by 2 bases, with 14 bases between. The CDR3 sequence is CASSEAGVFGPGNTIYF. The CDR3 nucleotides read TGTGCCAGCAGTGAAGCCGGGGTATTCGGACCTGGAAACACCATATATTTT.

This clone was seen a single time. The chain combines TRBV5-4 with TRBJ2-5; 14 bases agree with TRBD2. Germline V gene data show CDR1 as SGHNT and CDR2 as YYREEE (reference sequence). J lost 0 bases, V lost 3 bases, and 1 base had no gene match. CDR3 length: 16 amino acids. CDR3: CASSSGLAGDQETQYF. The CDR3 bases are TGTGCCAGCAGCTCGGGACTAGCGGGGGACCAAGAGACCCAGTACTTC.

The V and J genes are TRBV19 and TRBJ2-7, with 11 nucleotides matching TRBD2. V lost 6 bases, J lost 4 bases, and 8 bases stayed unmatched. CDR1 is LNHDA and CDR2 is SQIVND in the germline V gene (reference sequence). This CDR3 spans 15 amino acids. The CDR3 DNA reads as TGTGCCAGTAGCGACCCGGGACTAGCGGCATACGAGCAGTACTTC. Amino acids: CASSDPGLAAYEQYF.

V and J are TRBV2 and TRBJ2-1; 9 bases align to TRBD2. Germline V gives CDR1 SNHLY, CDR2 FYNNEI. V gave up 8 bases and J gave up 8 bases; unmatched junction bases: 16. This CDR3 has 16 amino acids. CDR3 coding DNA: TGTGCCAGCGAAGTGCTGGCGGGAGGGCCACGCGATGAGCAGTTCTTC. This codes for CASEVLAGGPRDEQFF. Based on the CDR3 plus reference TRBV2 and TRBJ2-1, the full variable domain is EPEVTQTPSHQVTQMGQEVILRCVPISNHLYFYWYRQILGQKVEFLVSFYNNEISEKSEIFDDQFSVERPDGSNFTLKIRSTKLEDSAMYFCASEVLAGGPRDEQFFGPGTRLTVL.

Note on this clone: The same CDR3 is also encoded by other DNA sequences in this sample. The gene calls are TRBV20-1 and TRBJ2-7; 9 positions agree with TRBD1. The germline gives CDR1 DFQATT, CDR2 SNEGSKA (reference sequence). J gave up 4 bases and V 5 bases, and 0 bases lay outside the gene matches. The CDR3 consists of 11 residues. The CDR3 sequence: CSAGQGYEQYF. The CDR3 bases are TGCAGTGCTGGACAGGGGTACGAGCAGTACTTC.

The chain uses TRBV28 and TRBJ2-7, with D perhaps TRBD2 (5 bases). Trimming removed 7 bases from V and 2 bases from J, with 18 bases in between. This CDR3 comprises 15 residues. Germline CDR1 MDHEN, CDR2 SYDVKM. The CDR3 DNA reads TGTGCCAGCACCACTCCCCTGGGAGTAACCTACGAGCAGTACTTC. This gives the protein CASTTPLGVTYEQYF.

This clone was seen only once. The chain employs TRBV19 and TRBJ2-7; D is perhaps TRBD2 (5 bases). Germline CDR1 LNHDA, CDR2 SQIVND (reference sequence). Between the trimmed V and J ends, which lost 3 bases and 1 base, there was a span of 10 bases. The CDR3 is made up of 14 amino acids. In DNA form, the CDR3 reads TGTGCCAGTAGTATGAGGGTTGGATCCTACGAGCAGTACTTC. The encoded protein is CASSMRVGSYEQYF. The full variable domain, completed using reference TRBV19 and TRBJ2-7, is DGGITQSPKYLFRKEGQNVTLSCEQNLNHDAMYWYRQDPGQGLRLIYYSQIVNDFQKGDIAEGYSVSREKKESFPLTVTSAQKNPTAFYLCASSMRVGSYEQYFGPGTRLTVT.

This chain joins TRBV18 and TRBJ2-7; no definite D call. V was trimmed by 0 bases and J by 5 bases, leaving 11 bases between them. In germline, CDR1 is KGHSH, CDR2 LQKENI. This CDR3 spans 14 amino acids. CDR3 nucleotide sequence: TGTGCCAGCTCACCACCTACAGCCCCCGACGAGCAGTACTTC. It is translated as CASSPPTAPDEQYF.

The chain combines TRBV14 with TRBJ2-1; TRBD1 matches 7 bases. The CDR3 is 15 amino acids. Germline CDR1 is SGHDN and CDR2 is FVKESK. After removal of 4 bases from V and 4 bases from J, the junction contained 7 bases not matched to a gene. This CDR3 is CASSLAGGLYNEQFF. The CDR3 DNA reads as TGTGCCAGCAGCCTCGCAGGGGGTCTATACAATGAGCAGTTCTTC.

This rearrangement joins TRBV2 to TRBJ1-2; D may be TRBD1 (6 bases). V dropped 8 bases and J dropped 8 bases, with 18 bases sitting between them. CDR1 and CDR2 from the germline V gene are SNHLY and FYNNEI. The CDR3 totals 13 residues. CDR3 amino acids: CASALRGQRGYTF. The CDR3, as DNA: TGTGCCAGCGCACTACGGGGGCAGAGAGGCTACACCTTC.

This clone was seen just once. The chain is built from TRBV7-3 and TRBJ2-7; tentative D call: TRBD1 (6 bases). The CDR3 runs 15 residues. The V and J ends lost 0 bases and 4 bases respectively, with 13 bases between them. Germline CDR1 is SGHTA and CDR2 is FQGTGA. CDR3 in DNA: TGTGCCAGCAGCTTAACCTGGGACACCCGGTACGAGCAGTACTTC. Its protein is CASSLTWDTRYEQYF.

V is TRBV7-2 and J is TRBJ2-1; tentative D call: TRBD1 (6 bases). The V end was cut by 2 bases, the J end by 3 bases, with 8 bases between. This CDR3 has 14 residues. The V gene's germline CDR1 is SGHTA and CDR2 FQGNSA. CDR3 loop: CASSLQGNYNEQFF. As DNA, the CDR3 is TGTGCCAGCAGCTTACAGGGGAACTACAATGAGCAGTTCTTC.

The gene calls are TRBV18 and TRBJ2-5, with D hard to call. The CDR3 loop spans 12 amino acids. Germline CDR1 is KGHSH and CDR2 is LQKENI. The V end was cut by 4 bases, the J end by 5 bases, with 8 bases between. The CDR3, as DNA: TGTGCCAGCTCACTTGAGGCGGAGACCCAGTACTTC. As protein: CASSLEAETQYF.

The sample holds one count of this clone. V gene TRBV5-1 combines with J gene TRBJ2-1; no firm D call. The V end was cut by 0 bases, the J end by 10 bases, with 14 bases between. CDR1 SGHRS and CDR2 YFSETQ come from the germline V gene. This CDR3 comprises 14 residues. This CDR3 is CASSLAGWVGEQFF. DNA for the CDR3: TGCGCCAGCAGCTTGGCCGGGTGGGTAGGGGAGCAGTTCTTC.

The chain carries TRBV18 and TRBJ2-1; TRBD1 matches 8 bases. This CDR3 region has 18 residues. V lost 2 bases to trimming and J lost 2 bases; unmatched junction nucleotides: 11. Germline-derived CDR1 and CDR2 are KGHSH and LQKENI. The CDR3 is CASSPTGPGGWTYNEQFF. CDR3 sequence (DNA): TGTGCCAGCTCACCAACAGGTCCAGGGGGCTGGACCTACAATGAGCAGTTCTTC.

The chain is built from TRBV27 and TRBJ1-1, with D tentatively TRBD1 (5 bases). Per germline, CDR1 MNHEY and CDR2 SMNVEV (reference sequence). V was clipped by 2 bases and J by 1 base, with 11 bases between them. This CDR3 has 15 residues. In DNA form, the CDR3 reads TGTGCCAGCAGTTTAAGGTCGGGGCGGAACACTGAAGCTTTCTTT. Translation: CASSLRSGRNTEAFF.

V gene TRBV6-5 combines with J gene TRBJ2-3, with D unclear. This CDR3 region has 8 residues. Germline loops: CDR1 MNHEY, CDR2 SVGAGI. CDR3 protein: CGRNTQYF. DNA for the CDR3: TGTGGGAGAAATACGCAGTATTTT.

V usage is TRBV15 and J usage is TRBJ2-4; no clear D. Germline V lookup: CDR1 LNHNV, CDR2 YYDKDF (reference sequence). V shed 4 bases and J shed 7 bases, with 17 bases lying between them. The CDR3 runs 15 residues. The CDR3: CATSINAPNVNIQYF. CDR3 DNA: TGTGCCACCAGCATAAACGCTCCGAACGTGAACATTCAGTACTTC.

The chain has TRBV11-1 and TRBJ2-7; 7 bases are a match to TRBD1. This CDR3 spans 14 amino acids. Germline CDR1 reads SGHAT; CDR2 reads FQDESV (reference sequence). After removal of 5 bases from V and 3 bases from J, the junction contained 7 bases not matched to a gene. CDR3 in DNA: TGTGCCAGCAGCCGTGGACAGGTGGACTACGAGCAGTACTTC. Protein: CASSRGQVDYEQYF.

The rearrangement uses TRBV5-1 and TRBJ2-3; D gene uncertain. CDR3 length: 13 residues. Trimming left V 4 bases short and J 0 bases short, with 6 bases between. CDR1 is SGHRS and CDR2 is YFSETQ in the germline V gene. The CDR3 loop reads CASSKTSTDTQYF. In nucleotides, the CDR3 is TGCGCCAGCAGCAAGACAAGCACAGATACGCAGTATTTT.

The genes are TRBV6-4 and TRBJ2-2; TRBD1 might be the D (6 bases). The CDR3 is made up of 14 amino acids. The V gene's germline CDR1 is MRHNA and CDR2 SNTAGT. V shed 6 bases and J shed 3 bases, with 11 bases lying between them. This CDR3 reads CASRPEGDTGELFF. CDR3 DNA sequence: TGTGCCAGCAGGCCCGAGGGGGACACCGGGGAGCTGTTTTTT.

This chain joins TRBV28 and TRBJ2-3; a weak D match, TRBD2 (5 bases). Germline lookup yields CDR1 MDHEN and CDR2 SYDVKM. The V and J ends lost 7 bases and 1 base respectively, with 18 bases between them. CDR3 size: 16 residues. The CDR3 DNA follows: TGTGCCAGCAACATGGTACGCCCCGGGGGCACAGATACGCAGTATTTT. Amino acid sequence: CASNMVRPGGTDTQYF.